This TCR beta chain was captured in a study of OX40 agonist ivuxolimab in advanced cancers. Study-wide context: Intravenous ivuxolimab was administered to patients every 2 weeks at 0.01 to 10 mg/kg. General study findings and limits: The antigen specificity of the peripheral T cells (those that were expanded) was not determined.

Sequenced by immunoSEQ multiplex PCR; TCRdb stores in-frame clones only, minus some. Of approximately 100,000 clones in the sample, around 85% were seen once. V lost 2 bases and J 5 bases, leaving 12 bases between the germline ends. There are 14 residues in the CDR3. Looked up from germline, CDR1 is LGHNT and CDR2 is FRNRAP. As concerns this clone: Its antigen is currently unknown.

The sequencing here drew on CD4+ or CD8+ T cells sorted from blood, taken in a trial of the OX40 agonist ivuxolimab. This clonotype was sampled from an adult with an advanced solid tumor such as melanoma, head and neck, liver or kidney cancer. The chain is built from TRBV12-5 and TRBJ2-5; maybe TRBD2 (7 bases). The CDR3 nucleotides are TGTGCTAGTGGTTTGTGGGGGGGCGAGGAGACCCAGTACTTC. This gives the protein CASGLWGGEETQYF.